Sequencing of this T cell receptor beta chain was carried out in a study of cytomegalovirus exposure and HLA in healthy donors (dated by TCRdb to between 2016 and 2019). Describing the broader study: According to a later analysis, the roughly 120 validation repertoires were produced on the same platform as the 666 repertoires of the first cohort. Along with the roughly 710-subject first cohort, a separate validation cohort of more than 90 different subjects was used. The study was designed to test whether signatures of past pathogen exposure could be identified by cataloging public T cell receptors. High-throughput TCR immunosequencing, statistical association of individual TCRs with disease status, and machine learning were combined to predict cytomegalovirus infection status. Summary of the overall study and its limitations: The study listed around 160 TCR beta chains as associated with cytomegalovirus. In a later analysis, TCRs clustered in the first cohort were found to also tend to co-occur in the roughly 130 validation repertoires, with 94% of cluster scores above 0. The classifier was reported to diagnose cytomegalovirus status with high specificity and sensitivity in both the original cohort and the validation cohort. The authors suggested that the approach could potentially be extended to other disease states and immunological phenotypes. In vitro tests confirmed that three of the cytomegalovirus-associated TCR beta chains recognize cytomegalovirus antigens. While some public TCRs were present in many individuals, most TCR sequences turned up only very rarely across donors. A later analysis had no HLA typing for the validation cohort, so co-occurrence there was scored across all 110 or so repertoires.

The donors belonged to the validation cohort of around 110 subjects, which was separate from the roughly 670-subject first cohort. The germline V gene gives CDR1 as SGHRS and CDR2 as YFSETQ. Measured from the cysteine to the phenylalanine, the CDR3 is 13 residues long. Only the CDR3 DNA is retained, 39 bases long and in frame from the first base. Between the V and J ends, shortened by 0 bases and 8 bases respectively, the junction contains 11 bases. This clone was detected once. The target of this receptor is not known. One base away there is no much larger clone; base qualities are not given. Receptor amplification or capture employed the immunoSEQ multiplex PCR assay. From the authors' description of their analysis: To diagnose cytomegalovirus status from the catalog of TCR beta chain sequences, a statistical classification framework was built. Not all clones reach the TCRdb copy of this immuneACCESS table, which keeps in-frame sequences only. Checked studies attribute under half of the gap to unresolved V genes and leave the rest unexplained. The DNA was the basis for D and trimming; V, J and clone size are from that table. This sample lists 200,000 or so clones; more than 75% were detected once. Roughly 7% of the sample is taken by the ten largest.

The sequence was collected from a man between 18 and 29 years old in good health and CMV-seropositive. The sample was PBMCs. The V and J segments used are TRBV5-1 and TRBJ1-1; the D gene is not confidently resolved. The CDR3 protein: CASSLGPSVEAFF. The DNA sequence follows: TGCGCCAGCAGCTTGGGGCCGTCAGTCGAAGCTTTCTTT. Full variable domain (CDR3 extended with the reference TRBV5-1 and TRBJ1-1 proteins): KAGVTQTPRYLIKTRGQQVTLSCSPISGHRSVSWYQQTPGQGLQFLFEYFSETQRNKGNFPGRFSGRQFSNSRSEMNVSTLELGDSALYLCASSLGPSVEAFFGQGTRLTVV.